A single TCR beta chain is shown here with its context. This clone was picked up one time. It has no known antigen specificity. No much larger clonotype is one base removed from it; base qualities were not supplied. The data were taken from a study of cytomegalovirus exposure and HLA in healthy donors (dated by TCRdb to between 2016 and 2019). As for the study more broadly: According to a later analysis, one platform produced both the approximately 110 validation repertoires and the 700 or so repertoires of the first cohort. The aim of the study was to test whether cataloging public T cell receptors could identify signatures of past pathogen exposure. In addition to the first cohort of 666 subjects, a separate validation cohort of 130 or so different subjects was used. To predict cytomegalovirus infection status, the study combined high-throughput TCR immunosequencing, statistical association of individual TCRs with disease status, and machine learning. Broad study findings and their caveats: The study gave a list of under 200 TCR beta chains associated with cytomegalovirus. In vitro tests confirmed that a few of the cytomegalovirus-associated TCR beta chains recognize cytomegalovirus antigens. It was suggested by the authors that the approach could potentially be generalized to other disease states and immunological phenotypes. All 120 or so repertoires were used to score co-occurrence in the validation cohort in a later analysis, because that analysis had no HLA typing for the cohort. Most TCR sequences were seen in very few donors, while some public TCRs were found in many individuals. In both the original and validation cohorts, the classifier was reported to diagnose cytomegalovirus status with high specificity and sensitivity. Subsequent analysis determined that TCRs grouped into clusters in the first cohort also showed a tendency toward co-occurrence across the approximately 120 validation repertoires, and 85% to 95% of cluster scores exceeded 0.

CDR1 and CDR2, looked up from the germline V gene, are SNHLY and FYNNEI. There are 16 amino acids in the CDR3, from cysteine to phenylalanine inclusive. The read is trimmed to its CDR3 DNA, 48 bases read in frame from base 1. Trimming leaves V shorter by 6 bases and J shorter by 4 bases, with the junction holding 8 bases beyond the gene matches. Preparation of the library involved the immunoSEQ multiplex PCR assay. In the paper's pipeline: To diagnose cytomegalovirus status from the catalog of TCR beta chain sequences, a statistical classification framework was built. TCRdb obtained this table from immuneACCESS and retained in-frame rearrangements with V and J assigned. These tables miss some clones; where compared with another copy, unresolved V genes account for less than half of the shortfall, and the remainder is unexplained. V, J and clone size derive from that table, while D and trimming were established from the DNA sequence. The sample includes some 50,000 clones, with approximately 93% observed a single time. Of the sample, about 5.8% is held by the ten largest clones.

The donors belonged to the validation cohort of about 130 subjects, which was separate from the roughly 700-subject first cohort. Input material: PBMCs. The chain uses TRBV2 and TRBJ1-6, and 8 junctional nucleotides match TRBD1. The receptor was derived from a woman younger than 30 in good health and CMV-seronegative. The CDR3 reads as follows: CASRAGTGGYNSPLHF. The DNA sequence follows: TGTGCCAGCAGAGCGGGGACAGGTGGATATAATTCACCCCTCCACTTT. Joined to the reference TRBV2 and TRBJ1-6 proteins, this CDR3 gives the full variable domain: EPEVTQTPSHQVTQMGQEVILRCVPISNHLYFYWYRQILGQKVEFLVSFYNNEISEKSEIFDDQFSVERPDGSNFTLKIRSTKLEDSAMYFCASRAGTGGYNSPLHFGNGTRLTVT.